These T cell receptor beta chains were read from a single sample in a study of cytomegalovirus exposure and HLA in healthy donors. This table comes from immunoSEQ multiplex PCR, and its TCRdb copy is limited to in-frame clones, with some not included. In the table there are around 160,000 clones, around 75% of which are singletons. The sample taken for sequencing was PBMCs. These receptors were collected from a male donor in good health and CMV-seronegative. Each CDR3 is given with its conserved first and last residue. The order of the fields is clone size, V gene, D gene, J gene, CDR3 DNA, CDR3 protein. A D gene is named only where the DNA matches it firmly. Clone size, where shown, is once, few, many, or a class for clones that have expanded.

>NA|TRBV10-3|NA|TRBJ1-1
TGTGCCATCAGTGGCCCTCCCTCGGTAAACACTGAAGCTTTCTTT
CAISGPPSVNTEAFF
>NA|TRBV6-5|TRBD1|TRBJ2-7
TGTGCCAGCACCTTCGACAGGGGCGCCTACGAGCAGTACTTC
CASTFDRGAYEQYF
>NA|TRBV27|NA|TRBJ2-2
TGTGCCAGCAAACTCGCGGAGGGGATCGGGGAGCTGTTTTTT
CASKLAEGIGELFF
>NA|TRBV7-3|NA|TRBJ2-3
TGTGCCAGCAGCTCGGGCACAGATACGCAGTATTTT
CASSSGTDTQYF
>few|TRBV7-3|NA|TRBJ2-7
TGTGCCAGCAGCCTATCTGGACAGCCCGAGCAGTACTTC
CASSLSGQPEQYF
>NA|TRBV5-4|TRBD1|TRBJ1-1
TGTGCCAGCAGCTTAGGTGCAGGGGGAAAAACTGAAGCTTTCTTT
CASSLGAGGKTEAFF
>NA|TRBV19|TRBD2|TRBJ2-7
TGTGCCAGTACCACTAAGCGGGGGACGACAGTGGCGCAGTACTTC
CASTTKRGTTVAQYF
>few|TRBV5-5|TRBD1|TRBJ1-5
TGTGCCAGCAGCAAAGGGACAGCTAGCAATCAGCCCCAGCATTTT
CASSKGTASNQPQHF
>NA|TRBV5-1|NA|TRBJ2-5
TGCGCCAGCAAAAGGGACAGCGGGGAGACCCAGTACTTC
CASKRDSGETQYF
>once|TRBV7-6|NA|TRBJ1-4
TGTGCCAGCAGCTTAGAGGACGGACAAGATGAAAAACTGTTTTTT
CASSLEDGQDEKLFF
>once|TRBV4-2|NA|TRBJ1-4
TGTGCCAGCAGCCAAGACCACACCCGGGGAGGAGAAAAACTGTTTTTT
CASSQDHTRGGEKLFF
>NA|TRBV14|NA|TRBJ2-7
TGTGCCAGCAGCCCTCAACAGGGACCCTACGAGCAGTACTTC
CASSPQQGPYEQYF
>few|TRBV9|TRBD2|TRBJ2-5
TGTGCCAGCAGCGTAGTAGGCGGGGGGGCAGAGACCCAGTACTTC
CASSVVGGGAETQYF
>NA|TRBV2|NA|TRBJ2-5
TGTGCCAGCAGTGAAGTTCAGGGTGTGGAGACCCAGTACTTC
CASSEVQGVETQYF
>NA|TRBV7-6|NA|TRBJ2-3
TGTGCCAGCAGCTTAGTAGTGGGGGGGCGTACAGATACGCAGTATTTT
CASSLVVGGRTDTQYF
>NA|TRBV13|TRBD2|TRBJ2-3
TGTGCCAGCAGCTTCCGTCTAGCGGGAGGGCCGGGGACAGATACGCAGTATTTT
CASSFRLAGGPGTDTQYF
>NA|TRBV7-9|NA|TRBJ1-2
TGTGCCAGCAGCAGTTTGAACAGGATTTCTAACTATGGCTACACCTTC
CASSSLNRISNYGYTF
>NA|TRBV5-1|NA|TRBJ1-1
TGCGCCAGCAGCTGGGGGGTGGTGGTGAACACTGAAGCTTTCTTT
CASSWGVVVNTEAFF
>NA|TRBV29-1|NA|TRBJ1-2
TGCAGCGTTGTCGGGGGAAACTATGGCTACACCTTC
CSVVGGNYGYTF
>NA|TRBV9|TRBD1|TRBJ1-2
TGTGCCAGCAGCGGCCGGGACAGTTTCGGTGGCTACACCTTC
CASSGRDSFGGYTF
>NA|TRBV6-1|NA|TRBJ2-5
TGTGCCAGCAGCCGGACTTTACACCAAGAGACCCAGTACTTC
CASSRTLHQETQYF
>NA|TRBV6-1|NA|TRBJ2-5
TGTGCCAGTTTGGGTGAGGAATGGGAGACCCAGTACTTC
CASLGEEWETQYF
>few|TRBV5-1|TRBD2|TRBJ2-1
TGCGCCAGCAGCTTCCCGACTAGCGGGATAGACAATGAGCAGTTCTTC
CASSFPTSGIDNEQFF
>NA|TRBV5-1|TRBD1|TRBJ1-4
TGCGCCAGCAGCTCCCGGGACAGGGGGCAGACTAATGAAAAACTGTTTTTT
CASSSRDRGQTNEKLFF
>few|TRBV10-2|TRBD2|TRBJ2-1
TGCGCCAGCAGGGTAGCGGGAGGGGGGAATGAGCAGTTCTTC
CASRVAGGGNEQFF
>NA|TRBV2|TRBD2|TRBJ2-4
TGTGCCATTAGCGGGGGGGCGGCCAAAAACATTCAGTACTTC
CAISGGAAKNIQYF
>NA|TRBV6-5|TRBD1|TRBJ2-7
TGTGCCAGCAGAAGGGGGACAGCCCTGAACTACGAGCAGTACTTC
CASRRGTALNYEQYF
>NA|TRBV28|TRBD2|TRBJ2-2
TGTGCCAGCAGTTCTAGCGGCGGGGAGCTGTTTTTT
CASSSSGGELFF
>once|TRBV7-9|NA|TRBJ1-4
TGTGCCAGCAGCCCCGGGGATCGGGTTCGCGAAAAACTGTTTTTT
CASSPGDRVREKLFF
>once|TRBV6-5|TRBD1|TRBJ2-3
TGTGCCAGCAGTTTCCGACCGGGACAGCGCACAGATACGCAGTATTTT
CASSFRPGQRTDTQYF
>NA|TRBV7-8|NA|TRBJ2-2
TGTGCCAGCAGCCGGAATACCCCGGCACCAGGGAACACCGGGGAGCTGTTTTTT
CASSRNTPAPGNTGELFF
>once|TRBV5-1|NA|TRBJ2-3
TGCGCCAGCAGCTTGGTACGACTAGACACAGATACGCAGTATTTT
CASSLVRLDTDTQYF
>few|TRBV4-1|NA|TRBJ2-2
TGCGCCAGCAGCCAAGATTCCACAGCCGGGGAGCTGTTTTTT
CASSQDSTAGELFF
>NA|TRBV5-5|NA|TRBJ1-5
TGTGCCAGCAGCTTGGCCCCGGAGCAGCCCCAGCATTTT
CASSLAPEQPQHF
>NA|TRBV6-5|NA|TRBJ2-7
TGTGCCAGCAGTTACTACCCCTCTACCTACGAGCAGTACTTC
CASSYYPSTYEQYF
>NA|TRBV28|TRBD1|TRBJ2-3
TGTGCCAGCAGCTTTGCAGGGGGCGCCGTAGATACGCAGTATTTT
CASSFAGGAVDTQYF
>NA|TRBV7-9|NA|TRBJ2-5
TGTGCCAGCACCCGACGGGGACAAGAGACCCAGTACTTC
CASTRRGQETQYF
>NA|TRBV6-4|TRBD2|TRBJ2-2
TGTGCCAGCAGTGACTCCCTTAGCGGGAGTCCCGGGGAGCTGTTTTTT
CASSDSLSGSPGELFF
>NA|TRBV2|NA|TRBJ1-2
TGTGCCAGCTCAGGGGAGGGGTATGGCTACACCTTC
CASSGEGYGYTF
>NA|TRBV7-2|NA|TRBJ2-1
TGTGCCAGCAGCTTAACGGGGGAGAAGTACAATGAGCAGTTCTTC
CASSLTGEKYNEQFF
>few|TRBV4-2|TRBD1|TRBJ1-1
TGTGCCAGCAGCCAAGCCGGGACAGGGAACACTGAAGCTTTCTTT
CASSQAGTGNTEAFF
>NA|TRBV15|NA|TRBJ1-5
TGTGCCACCAGCAGAGATTTAGGAGGGGAGCCCCAGCATTTT
CATSRDLGGEPQHF